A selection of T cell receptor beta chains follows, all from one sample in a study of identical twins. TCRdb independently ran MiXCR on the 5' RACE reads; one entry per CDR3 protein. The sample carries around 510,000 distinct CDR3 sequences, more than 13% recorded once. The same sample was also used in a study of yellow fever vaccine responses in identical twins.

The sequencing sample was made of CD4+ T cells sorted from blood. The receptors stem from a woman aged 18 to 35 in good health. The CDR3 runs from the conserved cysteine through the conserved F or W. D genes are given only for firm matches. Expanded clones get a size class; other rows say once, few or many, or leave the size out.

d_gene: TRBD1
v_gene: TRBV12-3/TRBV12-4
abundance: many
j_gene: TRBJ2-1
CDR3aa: CASSLGQGNINEQFF
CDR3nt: TGTGCCAGCAGTCTGGGACAGGGGAATATTAATGAGCAGTTCTTC

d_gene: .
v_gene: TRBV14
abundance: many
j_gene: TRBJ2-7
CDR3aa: CASSQQGNLGQYF
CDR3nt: TGTGCCAGCAGCCAACAGGGGAACCTGGGGCAGTACTTC

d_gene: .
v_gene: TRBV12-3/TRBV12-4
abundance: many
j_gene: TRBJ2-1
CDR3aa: CASTLAAEQFF
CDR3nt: TGTGCCAGCACCTTAGCGGCTGAGCAGTTCTTC

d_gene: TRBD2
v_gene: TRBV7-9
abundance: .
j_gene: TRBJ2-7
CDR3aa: CASSPTSGTRSYEQYF
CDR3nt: TGTGCCAGCAGCCCGACTAGCGGGACTCGCTCCTACGAGCAGTACTTC

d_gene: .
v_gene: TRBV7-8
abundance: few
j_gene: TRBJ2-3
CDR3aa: CASSLRPGQQGTQYF
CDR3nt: TGTGCCAGCAGCTTAAGGCCAGGTCAACAGGGTACGCAGTATTTT

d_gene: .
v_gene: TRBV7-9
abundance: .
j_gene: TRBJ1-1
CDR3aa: CASSLGGEGVGAFF
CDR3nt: TGTGCCAGCAGCTTAGGAGGAGAGGGAGTCGGAGCTTTCTTT

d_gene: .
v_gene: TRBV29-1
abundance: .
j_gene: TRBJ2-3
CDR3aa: CSVARPPDTQYF
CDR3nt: TGCAGCGTTGCTCGGCCCCCTGATACGCAGTATTTT

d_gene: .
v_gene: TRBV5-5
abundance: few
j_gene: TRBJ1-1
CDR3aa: CASSRMGDTEAFF
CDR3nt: TGTGCCAGCAGCAGGATGGGGGACACTGAAGCTTTCTTT

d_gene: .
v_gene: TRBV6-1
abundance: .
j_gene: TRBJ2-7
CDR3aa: CASSEGIRYEQYF
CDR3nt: TGTGCCAGCAGTGAAGGTATCCGTTACGAGCAGTACTTC

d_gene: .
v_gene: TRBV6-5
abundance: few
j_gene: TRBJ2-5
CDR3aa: CASSSRAQETQYF
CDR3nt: TGTGCCAGCAGTTCCCGGGCGCAAGAGACCCAGTACTTC

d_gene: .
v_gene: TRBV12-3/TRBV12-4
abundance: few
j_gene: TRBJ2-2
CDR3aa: CASSLLATGELFF
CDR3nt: TGTGCCAGCAGTTTACTAGCTACCGGGGAGCTGTTTTTT

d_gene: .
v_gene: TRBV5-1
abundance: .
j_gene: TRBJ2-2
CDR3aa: CASSLQGTANTGELFF
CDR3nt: TGCGCCAGCAGCTTGCAAGGTACCGCGAACACCGGGGAGCTGTTTTTT

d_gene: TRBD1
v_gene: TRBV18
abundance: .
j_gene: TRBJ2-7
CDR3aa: CASSPGIRGGREEQYF
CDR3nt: TGTGCCAGCTCACCAGGGATCCGAGGGGGCAGGGAAGAGCAGTACTTC

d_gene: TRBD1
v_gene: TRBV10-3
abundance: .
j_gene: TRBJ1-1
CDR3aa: CAISTGGYTEAFF
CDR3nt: TGTGCCATCAGTACAGGGGGCTACACTGAAGCTTTCTTT

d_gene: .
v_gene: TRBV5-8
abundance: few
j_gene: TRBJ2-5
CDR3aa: CASSLGDRRLETQYF
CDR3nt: TGTGCCAGCAGCCTGGGGGACCGTCGTTTGGAGACCCAGTACTTC

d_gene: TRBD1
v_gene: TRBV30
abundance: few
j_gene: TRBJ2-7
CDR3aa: CAWERDRGLEQYF
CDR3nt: TGTGCCTGGGAGCGGGACAGGGGCTTAGAGCAGTACTTC

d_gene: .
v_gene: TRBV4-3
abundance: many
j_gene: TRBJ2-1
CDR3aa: CASSQEGTGEQFF
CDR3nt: TGCGCCAGCAGCCAAGAGGGTACCGGAGAGCAGTTCTTC

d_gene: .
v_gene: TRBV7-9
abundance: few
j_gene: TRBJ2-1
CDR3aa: CASSRQRSDNEQFF
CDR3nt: TGTGCCAGCAGCCGCCAGCGGAGCGACAATGAGCAGTTCTTC

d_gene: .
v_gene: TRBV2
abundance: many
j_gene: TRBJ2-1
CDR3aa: CASGQDNYNEQFF
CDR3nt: TGTGCCAGCGGCCAGGACAACTACAATGAGCAGTTCTTC

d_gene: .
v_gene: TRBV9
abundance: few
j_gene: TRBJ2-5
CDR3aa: CASSVGGKLETQYF
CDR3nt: TGTGCCAGCAGCGTAGGCGGAAAACTCGAGACCCAGTACTTC

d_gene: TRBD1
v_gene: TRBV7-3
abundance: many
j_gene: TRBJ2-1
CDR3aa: CASSKGTGRLTNEQFF
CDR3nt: TGTGCCAGCAGCAAGGGGACAGGTCGGTTAACGAATGAGCAGTTCTTC

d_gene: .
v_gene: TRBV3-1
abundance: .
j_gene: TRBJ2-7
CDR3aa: CACSQDRAASYEQYF
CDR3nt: TGTGCCTGCAGCCAAGATCGGGCGGCCTCCTACGAGCAGTACTTC

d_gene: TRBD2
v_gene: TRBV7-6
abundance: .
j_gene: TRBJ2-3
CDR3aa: CASSLAASGGAPDTQYF
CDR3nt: TGTGCCAGCAGCTTAGCGGCCAGCGGGGGGGCCCCAGATACGCAGTATTTT

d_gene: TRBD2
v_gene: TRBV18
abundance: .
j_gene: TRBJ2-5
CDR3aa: CASSPRWRELAQETQYF
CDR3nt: TGTGCCAGCTCACCACGGTGGCGGGAGCTGGCCCAAGAGACCCAGTACTTC

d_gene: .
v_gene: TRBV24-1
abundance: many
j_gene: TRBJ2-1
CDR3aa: CATSDAGGGRGDEQFF
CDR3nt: TGTGCCACCAGTGATGCAGGGGGGGGTCGTGGTGATGAGCAGTTCTTC

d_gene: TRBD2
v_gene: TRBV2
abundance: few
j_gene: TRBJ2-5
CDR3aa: CASSGTSRVETQYF
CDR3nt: TGTGCCAGCAGCGGGACTAGCCGGGTAGAGACCCAGTACTTC

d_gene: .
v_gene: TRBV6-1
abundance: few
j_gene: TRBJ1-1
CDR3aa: CASRPGEWLVGTEAFF
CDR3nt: TGTGCCAGCCGCCCTGGGGAGTGGTTAGTTGGCACTGAAGCTTTCTTT

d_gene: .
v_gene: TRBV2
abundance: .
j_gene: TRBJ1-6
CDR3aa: CATRTEGSPLHF
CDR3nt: TGTGCCACAAGGACAGAAGGGTCACCCCTCCACTTT

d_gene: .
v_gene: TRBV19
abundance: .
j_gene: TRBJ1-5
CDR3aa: CASSIGSQGPQHF
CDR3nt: TGTGCCAGTAGTATCGGGAGCCAGGGGCCCCAGCATTTT

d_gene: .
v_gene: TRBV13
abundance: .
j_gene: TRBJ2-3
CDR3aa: CASSLGLGITDTQYF
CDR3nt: TGTGCCAGCAGCTTAGGGCTCGGGATTACAGATACGCAGTATTTT

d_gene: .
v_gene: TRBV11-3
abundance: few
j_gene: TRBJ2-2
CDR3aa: CALKRGLNTGELFF
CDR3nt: TGTGCCCTTAAACGGGGGCTAAACACCGGGGAGCTGTTTTTT

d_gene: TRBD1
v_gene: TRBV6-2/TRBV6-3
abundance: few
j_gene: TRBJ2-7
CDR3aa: CASSYAFGRVTGGKDEQYF
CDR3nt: TGTGCCAGCAGTTATGCGTTCGGCCGAGTAACAGGGGGAAAGGACGAGCAGTACTTC

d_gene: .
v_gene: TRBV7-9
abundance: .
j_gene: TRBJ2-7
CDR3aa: CASSNSEGKVYEQYF
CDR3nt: TGTGCCAGCAGCAACAGCGAGGGGAAAGTCTACGAGCAGTACTTC

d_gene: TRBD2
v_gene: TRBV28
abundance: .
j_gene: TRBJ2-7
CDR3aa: CASIRGVTSYEQYF
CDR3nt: TGTGCCAGCATCCGGGGGGTCACCTCCTACGAGCAGTACTTC

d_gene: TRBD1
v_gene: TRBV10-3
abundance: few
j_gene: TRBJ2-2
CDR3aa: CAISGQGAIGELFF
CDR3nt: TGTGCCATCTCCGGACAGGGGGCGATCGGGGAGCTGTTTTTT

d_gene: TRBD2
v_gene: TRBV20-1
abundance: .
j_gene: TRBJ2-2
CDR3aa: CSASRTSGMSTGELFF
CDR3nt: TGCAGTGCCTCCCGGACTAGCGGGATGAGCACCGGGGAGCTGTTTTTT

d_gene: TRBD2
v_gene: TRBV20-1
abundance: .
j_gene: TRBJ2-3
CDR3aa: CSAGTSNRYF
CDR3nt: TGCAGTGCTGGGACTAGCAACCGGTATTTT

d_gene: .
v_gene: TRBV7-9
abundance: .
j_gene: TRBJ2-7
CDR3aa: CASSLRDTAYEQYF
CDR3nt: TGTGCCAGCAGCCTCCGGGACACAGCCTACGAGCAGTACTTC

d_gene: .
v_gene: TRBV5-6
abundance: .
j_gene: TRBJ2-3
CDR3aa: CASSSGGQSQYF
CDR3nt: TGTGCCAGCAGCTCGGGGGGACAGTCGCAGTATTTT

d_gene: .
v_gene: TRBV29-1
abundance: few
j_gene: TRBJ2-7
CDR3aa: CSVEARGGSYEQYF
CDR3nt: TGCAGCGTTGAAGCCAGGGGGGGATCCTACGAGCAGTACTTC

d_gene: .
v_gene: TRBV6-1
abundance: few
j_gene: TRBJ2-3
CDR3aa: CASSGSAGHLVTQYF
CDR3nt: TGTGCCAGCAGTGGATCAGCGGGACACCTCGTTACGCAGTATTTT

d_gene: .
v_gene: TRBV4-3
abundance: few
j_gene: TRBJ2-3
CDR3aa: CASSQDGGWGTDTQYF
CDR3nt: TGCGCCAGCAGCCAAGATGGGGGGTGGGGCACAGATACGCAGTATTTT

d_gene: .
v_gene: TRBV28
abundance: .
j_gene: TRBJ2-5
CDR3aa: CASTLLGSRETQYF
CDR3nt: TGTGCCAGCACTCTACTAGGGTCAAGGGAGACCCAGTACTTC